Following are 18 T cell receptor beta chains from one sample sequenced in a study of graft-versus-host responses after intestinal transplantation. The antigens these receptors bind are not known. TCRdb's table, derived via immunoSEQ multiplex PCR, lists solely in-frame clones and lacks some. Of 70,000 to 75,000 clones in the sample, 80% to 90% were seen once. Specimen: unstimulated CD8+ T cells sorted from spleen or lymph node cells, collected before intestinal transplant. The receptors come from a human donor who received an intestinal transplant.

The gene calls are TRBV2 and TRBJ2-1, with 7 bases lining up with TRBD1. This CDR3 contains 11 residues. Germline V gene lookup returns CDR1 SNHLY and CDR2 FYNNEI. Germline trimming cut 7 bases from V and 8 bases from J; bases unmatched to any gene: 2. CDR3 loop: CASTTGDEQFF. The DNA of the CDR3 is TGTGCCAGCACCACAGGGGATGAGCAGTTCTTC.

The rearrangement uses TRBV5-6 and TRBJ1-1; 7 bases fit TRBD1. With 2 bases clipped from V and 4 bases from J, the junction kept 8 bases outside the gene matches. The CDR3 has 15 amino acids. The germline V gene has CDR1 SGHDT and CDR2 YYEEEE. CDR3 in DNA: TGTGCCAGCAGCTTAGGGGGCGCGTGGATCACTGAAGCTTTCTTT. Its protein product is CASSLGGAWITEAFF.

This sequence joins TRBV10-3 and TRBJ1-1; 8 bases are shared with TRBD1. Germline V gene data show CDR1 as ENHRY and CDR2 as SYGVKD. Losses at the gene ends were 2 bases for V and 11 bases for J; bases not matched to a gene: 7. This CDR3 is built from 13 residues. CDR3 amino acids: CAISEAGGPGAFF. The CDR3 DNA is TGTGCCATCAGTGAGGCAGGGGGCCCTGGGGCTTTCTTT.

Regarding this clone: Additional DNA sequences in this sample encode the identical CDR3. The J gene is TRBJ1-5, the V gene TRBV19; D not certain. Trimming took 3 bases from V and 2 from J, leaving 8 bases between them. The CDR3 totals 14 residues. CDR1 and CDR2 (germline): LNHDA, SQIVND (reference sequence). CDR3 bases: TGTGCCAGTAGTATTTTGAGCGGCAATCAGCCCCAGCATTTT. It codes for CASSILSGNQPQHF.

This clone was detected once. The chain couples TRBV28 to TRBJ1-5; TRBD1 aligns across 7 bases. The germline V gene encodes CDR1 MDHEN and CDR2 SYDVKM. The length of the CDR3 is 14 residues. V lost 4 bases and J lost 5; bases outside the gene matches: 5. CDR3 in DNA: TGTGCCAGCAGTTCCGACAGGGACGATCAGCCCCAGCATTTT. It yields the protein CASSSDRDDQPQHF.

This chain uses TRBV6-1 with TRBJ2-5, with a possible D match to TRBD1 (6 bases). The end of the DNA is better explained by TRBJ2-7, so the J call may be wrong. The germline CDR1 and CDR2 sequences are MNHNS and SASEGT. This CDR3 spans 16 amino acids. The CDR3 DNA is TGTGCCAGCAGTGAGAGAACAGGGAGTAGCAGCTACGAGCAGTACTTC. Translation gives CASSERTGSSSYEQYF.

The chain employs TRBV7-9 and TRBJ2-4; D might be TRBD2 (6 bases). Germline V gene data show CDR1 as SEHNR and CDR2 as FQNEAQ (reference sequence). The CDR3 loop spans 14 amino acids. The V end was cut by 1 base, the J end by 8 bases, with 12 bases between. CDR3 sequence reads: CASSLGGEGYIQYF. The CDR3 DNA reads as TGTGCCAGCAGCTTAGGGGGGGAAGGCTACATTCAGTACTTC.

This sequence joins TRBV11-2 and TRBJ2-1; 10 bases match TRBD1. This CDR3 region has 15 residues. J lost 3 bases, V lost 6 bases, and 5 bases had no gene match. Germline-derived CDR1 and CDR2 are SGHAT and FQNNGV. The CDR3 DNA is TGTGCCAGCAGTCGCCGGGACAGGGGCTACAATGAGCAGTTCTTC. Amino acid sequence: CASSRRDRGYNEQFF.

Only one count was recorded for this clone. CDR3 amino acids: CASSLPHWGYTF. CDR3 DNA: TGCGCCAGCAGTCTACCCCATTGGGGCTACACCTTC. The chain employs TRBV4-1 and TRBJ1-2; D is undetermined. CDR1 and CDR2 from the germline V gene are MGHRA and YSYEKL. The CDR3 is 12 amino acids. Between the trimmed V and J ends, which lost 6 bases and 8 bases, there was a span of 13 bases.

CDR3 sequence reads: CASSTGANYGYTF. CDR3 sequence (DNA): TGTGCCAGCAGTACAGGGGCTAACTATGGCTACACCTTC. The rearrangement joins TRBV2 to TRBJ1-2, with TRBD1 matching over 7 bases. Germline V gives CDR1 SNHLY, CDR2 FYNNEI. V lost 5 bases, J lost 0 bases, and 0 bases stayed unmatched. There are 13 residues in the CDR3.

The chain combines TRBV6-1 with TRBJ2-7, with D possibly TRBD1 on 6 matching bases. V lost 6 bases, J lost 1 base, and 10 bases lay in between. CDR1 MNHNS and CDR2 SASEGT come from the germline V gene. The CDR3 has 13 amino acids. CDR3 region: CASSDGQSYEQYF. CDR3 nucleotide sequence: TGTGCCAGCAGCGATGGACAGTCCTACGAGCAGTACTTC.

The genes are TRBV7-2 and TRBJ2-1; 7 bases are shared with TRBD2. Germline V gene data show CDR1 as SGHTA and CDR2 as FQGNSA. The CDR3 is 16 residues long. V lost 5 bases to trimming and J lost 10 bases; unmatched junction nucleotides: 17. CDR3 nucleotides: TGTGCCAGCAGCCCTCTCGTAGGGGACTACCTGACCGAGCAGTTCTTC. Translating gives CASSPLVGDYLTEQFF.

CDR3 sequence reads: CASSLGPGAGNTIYF. CDR3 DNA sequence: TGTGCCAGCAGCTTAGGTCCAGGGGCTGGAAACACCATATATTTT. The chain carries TRBV13 and TRBJ1-3; D is possibly TRBD1 (6 bases). There are 15 residues in the CDR3. In germline, CDR1 is PRHDT, CDR2 FYEKMQ (reference sequence). V lost 0 bases and J lost 2, with 8 bases in between.

This chain links TRBV5-1 with TRBJ1-1; weak D call: TRBD1 (5 bases). V was trimmed by 0 bases and J by 7 bases, leaving 10 bases between them. CDR3 length equals 13 residues. The V gene's germline CDR1 is SGHRS and CDR2 YFSETQ. CDR3 bases: TGCGCCAGCAGCTTGGCGGGGGAGTTTGAAGCTTTCTTT. It translates to CASSLAGEFEAFF.

V usage is TRBV13 and J usage is TRBJ1-6; D gene uncertain. The germline V gene has CDR1 PRHDT and CDR2 FYEKMQ (reference sequence). The V end was cut by 2 bases, the J end by 3 bases, with 11 bases between. There are 16 residues in the CDR3. The CDR3 DNA is TGTGCCAGCAGCTTATCCCCAGAGGTCTATAATTCACCCCTCCACTTT. As protein: CASSLSPEVYNSPLHF.

This clone was counted between two and nine times. V gene TRBV28 combines with J gene TRBJ2-7, with unresolved D. V lost 1 base to trimming and J lost 0 bases, with 4 bases between them. From germline, CDR1 is MDHEN and CDR2 SYDVKM. The length of the CDR3 is 13 residues. This chain's CDR3 is CASSLYTSYEQYF. CDR3 DNA: TGTGCCAGCAGTTTATACACCTCCTACGAGCAGTACTTC.

The chain combines TRBV5-4 with TRBJ2-2, with D tentatively TRBD1 (5 bases). V lost 4 bases and J 6 bases, leaving 13 bases between the germline ends. The CDR3 runs 14 residues. Germline CDR1 reads SGHNT; CDR2 reads YYREEE (reference sequence). The CDR3 reads CASSPRRDPGELFF. Here the CDR3 DNA reads TGTGCCAGCAGCCCGCGCAGGGATCCCGGGGAGCTGTTTTTT. The full variable domain, with the rest looked up from reference TRBV5-4 and TRBJ2-2, is ETGVTQSPTHLIKTRGQQVTLRCSSQSGHNTVSWYQQALGQGPQFIFQYYREEENGRGNFPPRFSGLQFPNYSSELNVNALELDDSALYLCASSPRRDPGELFFGEGSRLTVL.

The rearrangement uses TRBV4-2 and TRBJ2-5; 9 positions match TRBD2. Germline loops: CDR1 LGHNA, CDR2 YNFKEQ. This CDR3 comprises 15 residues. J gave up 1 base and V 0 bases, and 0 bases lay outside the gene matches. The CDR3 bases are TGTGCCAGCAGCCAAGAGCGGGGGGGCCAAGAGACCCAGTACTTC. Amino acids: CASSQERGGQETQYF.